A single sample gave rise to the 27 T cell receptor beta chains below, sequenced in a study of T cell changes during pregnancy in multiple sclerosis. The data were produced by immunoSEQ multiplex PCR, yet TCRdb's version contains in-frame clones alone and is incomplete. The sample comprises roughly 38,000 clones, around 91% of which are singletons, and approximately 0.7% rests with the top ten. The sample consisted of CD4+ T cells from peripheral blood mononuclear cells, taken in the second trimester of pregnancy. The receptor set was obtained from a female donor in good health, enrolled as a control in a pregnancy study.

Only a few counts were recorded for this clone. The gene calls are TRBV5-4 and TRBJ1-5; D possibly corresponds to TRBD1 (6 bases). Germline V lookup: CDR1 SGHNT, CDR2 YYREEE (reference sequence). Between the trimmed V and J ends, which lost 3 bases and 3 bases, there was a span of 16 bases. This CDR3 has 16 amino acids. CDR3 in DNA: TGTGCCAGCAGCTCTACAGGGATTTGGACCAATCAGCCCCAGCATTTT. Protein: CASSSTGIWTNQPQHF.

This clone appeared once. The chain carries TRBV5-1 and TRBJ2-1; TRBD2 aligns across 10 bases. V shed 4 bases, J shed 4 bases, and the junction held 5 bases outside the gene matches. The V gene's germline CDR1 is SGHRS and CDR2 YFSETQ. This CDR3 spans 15 amino acids. For the CDR3, the DNA is TGCGCCAGCAGCGATAGCGGGGGGCCTTACAATGAGCAGTTCTTC. Translated: CASSDSGGPYNEQFF. Together with reference TRBV5-1 and TRBJ2-1, the CDR3 gives the full variable domain: KAGVTQTPRYLIKTRGQQVTLSCSPISGHRSVSWYQQTPGQGLQFLFEYFSETQRNKGNFPGRFSGRQFSNSRSEMNVSTLELGDSALYLCASSDSGGPYNEQFFGPGTRLTVL.

Here the CDR3 DNA reads TGTGCCAGCTCAGGGTTGGACACTGAAGCTTTCTTT. It is translated as CASSGLDTEAFF. This sequence joins TRBV7-6 and TRBJ1-1; weak D call: TRBD1 (5 bases). The CDR3 is 12 amino acids. Trimming removed 8 bases at V and 3 bases at J, with 10 bases between. The germline CDR1 and CDR2 sequences are SGHVS and FNYEAQ.

The V gene is TRBV18, the J gene TRBJ2-3; D may be TRBD1 (6 bases). The CDR3 consists of 14 residues. The germline V gene encodes CDR1 KGHSH and CDR2 LQKENI. Trimming stripped 6 bases from V and 2 bases from J, with 12 bases between. The CDR3 nucleotides are TGTGCCAGCTCCATACAGGGATACACAGATACGCAGTATTTT. Its translation is CASSIQGYTDTQYF. Full variable domain (rest looked up from reference TRBV18 and TRBJ2-3): NAGVMQNPRHLVRRRGQEARLRCSPMKGHSHVYWYRQLPEEGLKFMVYLQKENIIDESGMPKERFSAEFPKEGPSILRIQQVVRGDSAAYFCASSIQGYTDTQYFGPGTRLTVL.

V and J are TRBV30 and TRBJ1-2; perhaps TRBD1 as D (6 bases). The germline V gene encodes CDR1 GTSNPN and CDR2 SVGIG (reference sequence). V lost 2 bases to trimming and J lost 8 bases, with 21 bases between them. CDR3 length equals 15 residues. Here the CDR3 reads CAWSPFSGTQRGYTF. The CDR3 DNA follows: TGTGCCTGGAGTCCTTTCTCCGGGACACAACGCGGCTACACCTTC.

This clone was found once. This chain joins TRBV28 and TRBJ1-5, with D perhaps matching TRBD1 (6 bases). Trimming removed 4 bases from V and 7 bases from J, with 17 bases in between. Germline CDR1 MDHEN, CDR2 SYDVKM. This CDR3 has 15 residues. The CDR3 is CASSSLAGARQPQHF. The CDR3, as DNA: TGTGCCAGCAGTTCGTTGGCAGGGGCACGGCAGCCCCAGCATTTT.

V gene TRBV7-2 combines with J gene TRBJ2-1; the match to TRBD1 covers 10 bases. This CDR3 comprises 14 residues. Germline V gene lookup returns CDR1 SGHTA and CDR2 FQGNSA. Unmatched junction bases numbered 4, after V lost 5 bases and J lost 6 bases. CDR3 residues: CASSPWTGGNEQFF. In nucleotides, the CDR3 is TGTGCCAGCAGCCCCTGGACAGGGGGCAATGAGCAGTTCTTC.

V is TRBV6-1 and J is TRBJ1-2; TRBD1 matches at 11 bases. CDR1 and CDR2 (germline): MNHNS, SASEGT. J gave up 8 bases and V 6 bases, and 5 bases lay outside the gene matches. CDR3 length: 13 amino acids. The CDR3: CASRDRGRGGYTF. The CDR3 coding sequence is TGTGCCAGCAGGGACAGGGGGCGTGGAGGCTACACCTTC.

The chain carries TRBV10-1 and TRBJ1-5; 7 bases agree with TRBD1. Trimming removed 4 bases from V and 5 bases from J; junction bases left unmatched: 14. The CDR3 is 17 amino acids. Germline V lookup: CDR1 WNHNN, CDR2 SYGVQD (reference sequence). The CDR3 loop is CASSAHSGQIFDQPQHF. CDR3 sequence (DNA): TGCGCCAGCAGTGCTCACTCGGGACAGATATTTGATCAGCCCCAGCATTTT.

The rearrangement joins TRBV5-4 to TRBJ1-2, with D tentatively TRBD1 (6 bases). The ends were cut back, 1 base at V and 5 bases at J, with 15 bases in the middle. Germline CDR1 is SGHNT and CDR2 is YYREEE (reference sequence). The CDR3 is 15 amino acids. CDR3 residues: CASSLPGQGRYGYTF. The CDR3, as DNA: TGTGCCAGCAGCTTGCCGGGACAAGGAAGATATGGCTACACCTTC.

The chain links TRBV9 to TRBJ1-2, with a weak D call TRBD1 (6 bases). Germline lookup yields CDR1 SGDLS and CDR2 YYNGEE. Trimming removed 1 base from V and 5 bases from J, with 24 bases in between. The CDR3 has 18 residues. For the CDR3, the DNA is TGTGCCAGCAGCGTAAATCCCCAACCCCCAACAGGGACATATGGCTACACCTTC. Translating it yields CASSVNPQPPTGTYGYTF. The full variable domain, completed using reference TRBV9 and TRBJ1-2, is DSGVTQTPKHLITATGQRVTLRCSPRSGDLSVYWYQQSLDQGLQFLIQYYNGEERAKGNILERFSAQQFPDLHSELNLSSLELGDSALYFCASSVNPQPPTGTYGYTFGSGTRLTVV.

This chain links TRBV30 with TRBJ1-1; D ambiguous. Trimming cost V 4 bases and J 1 base, with 13 bases left between them. From germline, CDR1 is GTSNPN and CDR2 SVGIG (reference sequence). This CDR3 has 14 residues. In nucleotides, the CDR3 is TGTGCCTGGAAATGGAGCGTGGGGAACACTGAAGCTTTCTTT. It yields the protein CAWKWSVGNTEAFF.

This chain's CDR3 is CASMSSPFSGNTIYF. Written as DNA, the CDR3 is TGTGCCAGCATGAGCTCGCCGTTCTCTGGAAACACCATATATTTT. The chain recombines TRBV28 with TRBJ1-3; D gene uncertain. Looked up from germline, CDR1 is MDHEN and CDR2 is SYDVKM. The CDR3 totals 15 residues. The V and J ends lost 7 bases and 0 bases respectively, with 13 bases between them. Filled out from reference TRBV28 and TRBJ1-3, the complete variable domain reads DVKVTQSSRYLVKRTGEKVFLECVQDMDHENMFWYRQDPGLGLRLIYFSYDVKMKEKGDIPEGYSVSREKKERFSLILESASTNQTSMYLCASMSSPFSGNTIYFGEGSWLTVV.

The chain uses TRBV7-9 and TRBJ2-1; 8 bases are a match to TRBD1. CDR1 is SEHNR and CDR2 is FQNEAQ in the germline V gene (reference sequence). V gave up 5 bases and J gave up 1 base; unmatched junction bases: 4. The CDR3 loop spans 15 amino acids. In DNA, the CDR3 is TGTGCCAGCAGCAGTCGGGACAGGTCCTACAATGAGCAGTTCTTC. Protein: CASSSRDRSYNEQFF.

This rearrangement joins TRBV29-1 to TRBJ1-2; no clear D gene. Trimming left V 4 bases short and J 6 bases short, with 15 bases between. The CDR3 loop spans 13 amino acids. Germline CDR1 is SQVTM and CDR2 is ANQGSEA. This CDR3 is CSVVRVGGHGYTF. In nucleotides, the CDR3 is TGCAGCGTTGTGAGGGTCGGTGGGCATGGCTACACCTTC.

V usage is TRBV2 and J usage is TRBJ2-7, with 11 bases identical to TRBD1. The CDR3 has 13 residues. Germline V gives CDR1 SNHLY, CDR2 FYNNEI. Unmatched junction bases numbered 4, after V lost 6 bases and J lost 6 bases. In DNA, the CDR3 is TGTGCCAGCAGAGGACAGGGGGCTGGCGAGCAGTACTTC. Translated, it gives CASRGQGAGEQYF.

The chain links TRBV5-5 to TRBJ1-5, with D perhaps matching TRBD1 (5 bases). Per germline, CDR1 SGHKS and CDR2 YYEKEE (reference sequence). V shed 0 bases and J shed 7 bases, with 11 bases lying between them. The CDR3 spans 14 residues. CDR3 DNA sequence: TGTGCCAGCAGCTTGGTAGGGGCGGGACAGCCCCAGCATTTT. Amino acid sequence: CASSLVGAGQPQHF.

This chain links TRBV19 with TRBJ1-5; 10 bases map to TRBD1. Germline V gene data show CDR1 as LNHDA and CDR2 as SQIVND (reference sequence). CDR3 length equals 18 residues. V gave up 4 bases and J gave up 2 bases; unmatched junction bases: 11. CDR3: CASSRTGGSAAGNQPQHF. CDR3 sequence (DNA): TGTGCCAGTAGTAGGACAGGGGGATCAGCGGCCGGCAATCAGCCCCAGCATTTT.

The V and J genes are TRBV5-1 and TRBJ1-3; 7 bases align to TRBD1. The CDR3 totals 15 residues. Trimming cost V 4 bases and J 9 bases; bases outside gene matches: 13. CDR1 and CDR2 from the germline V gene are SGHRS and YFSETQ. Here the CDR3 reads CASSAGTAKRGTIYF. CDR3 nucleotides: TGCGCCAGCAGCGCTGGGACAGCGAAACGAGGCACCATATATTTT.

The J gene is TRBJ1-5, the V gene TRBV27; a weak D match, TRBD1 (5 bases). This CDR3 comprises 15 residues. V lost 2 bases, J lost 5 bases, and 13 bases lay in between. CDR1 is MNHEY, CDR2 SMNVEV, per germline (reference sequence). Here the CDR3 reads CASSLGWGRDQPQHF. The CDR3 DNA follows: TGTGCCAGCAGTTTAGGTTGGGGCAGGGATCAGCCCCAGCATTTT.

The chain is built from TRBV5-1 and TRBJ2-1; the match to TRBD1 covers 7 bases. V was clipped by 6 bases and J by 6 bases; unmatched bases: 15. Germline CDR1 is SGHRS and CDR2 is YFSETQ. This CDR3 comprises 16 residues. CDR3 coding DNA: TGCGCCAGCACTCAGGGGGACAGAAACGTTTTCAATGAGCAGTTCTTC. This sequence encodes CASTQGDRNVFNEQFF. Supplemented by reference TRBV5-1 and TRBJ2-1, the full variable domain reads KAGVTQTPRYLIKTRGQQVTLSCSPISGHRSVSWYQQTPGQGLQFLFEYFSETQRNKGNFPGRFSGRQFSNSRSEMNVSTLELGDSALYLCASTQGDRNVFNEQFFGPGTRLTVL.

The chain employs TRBV7-2 and TRBJ1-2, with D hard to call. V was trimmed by 2 bases and J by 5 bases, leaving 9 bases between them. Germline V lookup: CDR1 SGHTA, CDR2 FQGNSA. The CDR3 length is 13 residues. The CDR3 protein is CASSLPSPYGYTF. CDR3 DNA: TGTGCCAGCAGCTTACCTTCCCCGTATGGCTACACCTTC. The entire variable domain, with the rest obtained from reference TRBV7-2 and TRBJ1-2, is as follows: GAGVSQSPSNKVTEKGKDVELRCDPISGHTALYWYRQSLGQGLEFLIYFQGNSAPDKSGLPSDRFSAERTGGSVSTLTIQRTQQEDSAVYLCASSLPSPYGYTFGSGTRLTVV.

The genes are TRBV5-1 and TRBJ1-1; D may be TRBD1 (5 bases). Germline CDR1 reads SGHRS; CDR2 reads YFSETQ. V dropped 4 bases and J dropped 0 bases, with 16 bases sitting between them. The CDR3 is made up of 16 amino acids. CDR3 protein: CASSPGYGGVNTEAFF. The DNA for the CDR3 is TGCGCCAGCAGCCCCGGATACGGGGGGGTGAACACTGAAGCTTTCTTT.

CDR3 DNA sequence: TGTGCCAGCAGTTTGAGCGGGGCCAAAAACATTCAGTACTTC. Its protein product is CASSLSGAKNIQYF. This sequence joins TRBV28 and TRBJ2-4; a weak D match, TRBD2 (6 bases). The CDR3 has 14 amino acids. The V and J ends lost 3 bases and 1 base respectively, with 7 bases between them. The germline CDR1 and CDR2 sequences are MDHEN and SYDVKM. Filled out from reference TRBV28 and TRBJ2-4, the complete variable domain reads DVKVTQSSRYLVKRTGEKVFLECVQDMDHENMFWYRQDPGLGLRLIYFSYDVKMKEKGDIPEGYSVSREKKERFSLILESASTNQTSMYLCASSLSGAKNIQYFGAGTRLSVL.

The rearrangement links TRBV7-6 to TRBJ1-6; TRBD1 might be the D (5 bases). The CDR3 spans 12 residues. Germline lookup yields CDR1 SGHVS and CDR2 FNYEAQ. Trimming stripped 5 bases from V and 10 bases from J, with 9 bases between. Here the CDR3 DNA reads TGTGCCAGCAGCCACCAGGGCTCACCCCTCCACTTT. This sequence encodes CASSHQGSPLHF.

This clone occurred once. This chain links TRBV5-5 with TRBJ1-2, with a tentative D call TRBD1 (6 bases). Trimming took off 3 bases at V and 8 bases at J, with 23 bases between the two ends. CDR3 size: 16 residues. Germline V gives CDR1 SGHKS, CDR2 YYEKEE (reference sequence). The CDR3 coding sequence is TGTGCCAGCAGCTCCCAGATAATTACGACAGGTGGCGGCTACACCTTC. It codes for CASSSQIITTGGGYTF.

V gene TRBV9 combines with J gene TRBJ1-2; D may be TRBD1 (6 bases). CDR1 and CDR2 from the germline V gene are SGDLS and YYNGEE. Trimming took 4 bases from V and 5 from J, leaving 21 bases between them. The CDR3 consists of 16 residues. The CDR3 is CASSCREGGSCYGYTF. DNA for the CDR3: TGTGCCAGCAGCTGTAGGGAGGGGGGGAGTTGTTATGGCTACACCTTC.